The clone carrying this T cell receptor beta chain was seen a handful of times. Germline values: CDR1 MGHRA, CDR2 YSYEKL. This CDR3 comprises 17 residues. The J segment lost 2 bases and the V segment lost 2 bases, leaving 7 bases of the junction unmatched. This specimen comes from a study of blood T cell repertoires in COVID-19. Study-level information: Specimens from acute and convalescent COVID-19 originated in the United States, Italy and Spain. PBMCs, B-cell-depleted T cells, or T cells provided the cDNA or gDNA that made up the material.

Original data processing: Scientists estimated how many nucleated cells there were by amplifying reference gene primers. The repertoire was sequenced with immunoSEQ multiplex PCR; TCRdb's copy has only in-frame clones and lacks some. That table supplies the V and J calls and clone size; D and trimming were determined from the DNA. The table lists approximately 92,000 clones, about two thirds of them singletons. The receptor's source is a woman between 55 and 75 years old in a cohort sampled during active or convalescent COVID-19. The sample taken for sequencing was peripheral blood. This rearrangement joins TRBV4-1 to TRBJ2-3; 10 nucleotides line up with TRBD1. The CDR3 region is CASSQLGTGAFTDTQYF. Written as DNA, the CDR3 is TGCGCCAGCAGCCAACTCGGGACAGGGGCTTTCACAGATACGCAGTATTTT.